These T cell receptor beta chains were read from a single sample in a study of blood T cell repertoires in COVID-19. Assay: immunoSEQ multiplex PCR; the TCRdb copy retains only in-frame clones and omits some. The sample lists some 460,000 clones, about 85% occurring once. The sequenced sample was PBMCs or T cells enriched from blood (not recorded which). The receptors here all came from a young woman with acute COVID-19. CDR3s include the opening cysteine and the closing phenylalanine or tryptophan. D genes are given only for firm matches. Rows may omit the clone size; those that give it use once, few, many or a size class.

V: TRBV27
D: TRBD1
size: -
J: TRBJ2-7
CDR3: CASSALTGPYEQYF
DNA: TGTGCCAGCAGTGCCCTGACAGGGCCCTACGAGCAGTACTTC

V: TRBV29-1
D: TRBD2
size: -
J: TRBJ2-5
CDR3: CSSGLAGGILETQYF
DNA: TGCAGCTCCGGACTAGCGGGAGGGATTTTAGAGACCCAGTACTTC

V: TRBV24-1
D: TRBD2
size: -
J: TRBJ2-7
CDR3: CATSDGTSGGNEQYF
DNA: TGTGCCACCAGTGACGGGACTAGCGGGGGGAATGAGCAGTACTTC

V: TRBV5-5
D: -
size: once
J: TRBJ1-5
CDR3: CASSLRTGNQPQHF
DNA: TGTGCCAGCAGCCTTAGGACAGGCAATCAGCCCCAGCATTTT

V: TRBV7-8
D: -
size: -
J: TRBJ2-6
CDR3: CASSLVSRTDFPSGANVLTF
DNA: TGTGCCAGCAGCTTAGTTTCGAGGACAGACTTTCCTTCTGGGGCCAACGTCCTGACTTTC

V: TRBV3-1/TRBV3-2
D: -
size: -
J: TRBJ1-1
CDR3: CASSPRSAGNTEAFF
DNA: TGTGCCAGCAGCCCAAGATCAGCGGGGAACACTGAAGCTTTCTTT

V: TRBV5-1
D: -
size: -
J: TRBJ2-3
CDR3: CASSLLDTQYF
DNA: TGCGCCAGCAGCTTACTGGATACGCAGTATTTT

V: TRBV27
D: -
size: -
J: TRBJ1-1
CDR3: CASSLFLAGEAFF
DNA: TGTGCCAGCAGTTTATTTCTGGCAGGTGAAGCTTTCTTT

V: TRBV24-1
D: TRBD1
size: -
J: TRBJ1-2
CDR3: CATSDSGRGVDGYTF
DNA: TGTGCCACCAGTGATTCCGGCAGGGGGGTTGATGGCTACACCTTC

V: TRBV28
D: -
size: -
J: TRBJ1-2
CDR3: CASSSPSGWSGYTF
DNA: TGTGCCAGCAGTTCCCCTTCCGGGTGGAGTGGCTACACCTTC

V: TRBV5-1
D: -
size: -
J: TRBJ2-2
CDR3: CASSSPNTGVLFSGELFF
DNA: TGCGCCAGCAGCTCGCCAAATACCGGGGTTCTGTTTTCCGGGGAGCTGTTTTTT

V: TRBV9
D: -
size: -
J: TRBJ2-3
CDR3: CASSVGAEKFTDTQYF
DNA: TGTGCCAGCAGCGTAGGAGCGGAGAAATTCACAGATACGCAGTATTTT

V: TRBV6-5
D: -
size: -
J: TRBJ1-1
CDR3: CASSYSRQGIRTEAFF
DNA: TGTGCCAGCAGTTACTCGAGGCAGGGAATCCGCACTGAAGCTTTCTTT

V: TRBV20-1
D: TRBD1
size: -
J: TRBJ1-1
CDR3: CSASLPGTGEEAFF
DNA: TGCAGTGCTAGTCTCCCCGGGACAGGGGAGGAAGCTTTCTTT

V: TRBV10-3
D: -
size: -
J: TRBJ1-5
CDR3: CAISGQRYQPQHF
DNA: TGTGCCATCAGTGGACAGCGCTATCAGCCCCAGCATTTT

V: TRBV19
D: TRBD1
size: -
J: TRBJ1-3
CDR3: CASSIISWDSSGGNTIYF
DNA: TGTGCCAGTAGTATTATCTCTTGGGACAGCTCGGGAGGAAACACCATATATTTT

V: TRBV18
D: TRBD2
size: -
J: TRBJ2-7
CDR3: CASRMGLAGVSSYEQYF
DNA: TGTGCCAGCCGAATGGGGCTAGCGGGAGTTTCCTCCTACGAGCAGTACTTC

V: TRBV27
D: -
size: -
J: TRBJ1-4
CDR3: CASSLSWGGEKLFF
DNA: TGTGCCAGCAGTTTATCGTGGGGCGGTGAAAAACTGTTTTTT

V: TRBV5-8
D: -
size: few
J: TRBJ1-4
CDR3: CASSLRGSFNEKLFF
DNA: TGTGCCAGCAGCTTGAGGGGGTCATTTAATGAAAAACTGTTTTTT

V: TRBV30
D: -
size: -
J: TRBJ2-2
CDR3: CAWSPQPWTANTGELFF
DNA: TGTGCCTGGAGTCCCCAACCATGGACAGCTAACACCGGGGAGCTGTTTTTT

V: TRBV7-9
D: -
size: -
J: TRBJ2-5
CDR3: CASSLVSETQYF
DNA: TGTGCCAGCAGCTTAGTCTCGGAGACCCAGTACTTC

V: TRBV15
D: TRBD1
size: -
J: TRBJ1-4
CDR3: CATSGDRGDEKLFF
DNA: TGTGCCACCAGCGGGGACAGAGGGGACGAAAAACTGTTTTTT

V: TRBV18
D: TRBD2
size: -
J: TRBJ2-7
CDR3: CASSPGEGSSYEQYF
DNA: TGTGCCAGCTCACCAGGGGAGGGTAGCTCCTACGAGCAGTACTTC

V: TRBV5-4
D: -
size: -
J: TRBJ1-4
CDR3: CASSPDQGGEKLFF
DNA: TGTGCCAGCAGCCCGGACCAGGGAGGGGAAAAACTGTTTTTT

V: TRBV20-1
D: -
size: -
J: TRBJ1-1
CDR3: CSAPYTEAFF
DNA: TGCAGTGCCCCGTACACTGAAGCTTTCTTT

V: TRBV5-1
D: TRBD1
size: -
J: TRBJ2-7
CDR3: CASSAGRGLSYEQYF
DNA: TGCGCCAGCAGCGCAGGCAGGGGGCTCTCCTACGAGCAGTACTTC